This TCR beta chain was sequenced for a study of cytomegalovirus exposure and HLA in healthy donors. Overall study results and limits: Most TCR sequences were seen very rarely across donors, but some public TCRs occurred in many. Exclusion as indistinguishable affected some V segments, including TRBV6-2 and TRBV6-3. In a later analysis, DRB1 alleles had the most associated TCRs; HLA-C alleles the fewest.

As regards this clone: Its target is not known.

V lost 0 bases and J 2 bases, leaving 6 bases between the germline ends. Germline CDR1 LGHNA, CDR2 YSLEER. The CDR3 has 14 amino acids. The PCR employed 60 Vbeta primers together with 13 Jbeta primers. Sequencing used immunoSEQ multiplex PCR; TCRdb keeps in-frame clones, though not all of them. The data hold fewer than 55,000 clones, with approximately 70% observed a single time. The V call is TRBV4-3, the J call TRBJ2-3, with D maybe TRBD1 (5 bases). The sample consisted of PBMCs. The TCR was taken from a woman aged 45-65 years in good health and CMV-seropositive. CDR3 sequence reads: CASSQEGVTDTQYF. The CDR3 DNA follows: TGCGCCAGCAGCCAAGAAGGGGTCACAGATACGCAGTATTTT.